Below, 3 T cell receptor beta chains from the same sample are listed, as sequenced in a study of blood T cell repertoires in COVID-19. Profiling relied on immunoSEQ multiplex PCR, and the TCRdb table lists in-frame clones only, not all of them. Seen here are 300,000 to 350,000 clones, 88% observed once, and the top ten hold more than 5.5%. Sequencing used peripheral blood. The receptors here all came from a woman in her sixties or seventies with COVID-19, enrolled during active disease.

This chain joins TRBV28 and TRBJ1-2, with 7 bases fitting TRBD1. The junction had 26 bases not matched to a gene; V was cut back by 8 bases and J by 5 bases. Germline-derived CDR1 and CDR2 are MDHEN and SYDVKM. The CDR3 extends over 19 amino acids. CDR3 sequence (DNA): TGTGCCAGCCTCTCCCGACTACTACAGGGGCTCAAATTAGGGTATGGCTACACCTTC. As protein: CASLSRLLQGLKLGYGYTF.

The rearrangement links TRBV6-1 to TRBJ2-7; 7 nucleotides line up with TRBD1. V lost 2 bases, J lost 4 bases, and 5 bases stayed unmatched. The CDR3 is 14 residues long. The germline gives CDR1 MNHNS, CDR2 SASEGT. CDR3 protein: CASSENRGGYEQYF. As DNA, the CDR3 is TGTGCCAGCAGTGAAAACAGGGGCGGATACGAGCAGTACTTC.

V gene TRBV21-1 combines with J gene TRBJ1-2. TRBV21-1 is designated a pseudogene. The CDR3 consists of 12 residues. The CDR3 loop reads CASSKVQGEEPF. CDR3 nucleotide sequence: TGTGCCAGCAGCAAAGTCCAAGGCGAGGAACCCTTC.